A single sample is the source of the 26 T cell receptor beta chains below, sequenced in a study of control samples from healthy donors and cancer patients. Some clones are missing from TCRdb's copy, which holds only in-frame ones; the method was immunoSEQ multiplex PCR. The profile shows 180,000 or so clones, just over 90% of them singletons. The source material was blood. The origin of the receptors is a woman in her sixties or seventies in good health.

This chain connects TRBV2 to TRBJ2-3, with 8 nucleotides matching TRBD2. This CDR3 region has 16 residues. V was clipped by 5 bases and J by 0 bases; unmatched bases: 7. Germline CDR1 and CDR2: SNHLY and FYNNEI. CDR3 protein: CASSRRLAPSTDTQYF. The DNA for the CDR3 is TGTGCCAGCAGTCGTCGACTAGCGCCTAGCACAGATACGCAGTATTTT.

This chain uses TRBV7-8 with TRBJ2-2, with a possible D match to TRBD2 (6 bases). This CDR3 region has 16 residues. With 5 bases removed from V and 9 bases from J, the gap between germline ends came to 22 bases. CDR1 is SGHVS, CDR2 FQNEAQ, per germline. The CDR3 spells CASSLFGTGVFRELFF. As DNA, the CDR3 is TGTGCCAGCAGCCTTTTCGGGACTGGGGTCTTCCGGGAGCTGTTTTTT.

J is TRBJ2-6 and V is TRBV3-1 (or the pseudogene TRBV3-2); the D is unclear. The ends were cut back, 2 bases at V and 1 base at J, with 9 bases in the middle. The CDR3 totals 16 residues. Germline CDR1 and CDR2: LGHDT and YNNKEL (reference sequence). The CDR3 reads CASSQNPESGANVLTF. In nucleotides, the CDR3 is TGTGCCAGCAGCCAAAACCCGGAATCTGGGGCCAACGTCCTGACTTTC.

The chain joins TRBV4-1 to TRBJ2-5; D call uncertain. The CDR3 has 14 residues. Germline V gene sequence: CDR1 MGHRA, CDR2 YSYEKL. V lost 1 base to trimming and J lost 6 bases, with 12 bases between them. The CDR3 nucleotides are TGCGCCAGCAGCCAAGTAACCCGGGCCCAGACCCAGTACTTC. Translating it yields CASSQVTRAQTQYF.

This clone was picked up one time. This rearrangement joins TRBV14 to TRBJ2-1, with a possible D match to TRBD2 (5 bases). This CDR3 is built from 17 residues. Trimming cost V 0 bases and J 1 base, with 13 bases left between them. In germline, CDR1 is SGHDN, CDR2 FVKESK. In nucleotides, the CDR3 is TGTGCCAGCAGCCAAGATTGGGTCCGGGATTCCTACAATGAGCAGTTCTTC. Protein: CASSQDWVRDSYNEQFF. The whole variable domain, remainder taken from reference TRBV14 and TRBJ2-1, is EAGVTQFPSHSVIEKGQTVTLRCDPISGHDNLYWYRRVMGKEIKFLLHFVKESKQDESGMPNNRFLAERTGGTYSTLKVQPAELEDSGVYFCASSQDWVRDSYNEQFFGPGTRLTVL.

This clone was counted a single time. The V gene is TRBV19, the J gene TRBJ1-1, with D uncertain. The CDR3 is 13 residues long. V was clipped by 3 bases and J by 1 base, with 6 bases between them. In germline, CDR1 is LNHDA, CDR2 SQIVND (reference sequence). The CDR3 nucleotides read TGTGCCAGTAGTATCCACAAGAACACTGAAGCTTTCTTT. Translation: CASSIHKNTEAFF.

Notes on this clone: This CDR3 is also generated by other DNA sequences in the sample. The CDR3 DNA reads TGTGCCAGCAAGGGGCAGGGGGCGGGGGAGCAGTTCTTC. Protein sequence: CASKGQGAGEQFF. The chain combines TRBV2 with TRBJ2-1; the match to TRBD1 covers 8 bases. Germline V gene sequence: CDR1 SNHLY, CDR2 FYNNEI. CDR3 length: 13 amino acids. V was clipped by 7 bases and J by 10 bases; unmatched bases: 9. Together with reference TRBV2 and TRBJ2-1, the CDR3 gives the full variable domain: EPEVTQTPSHQVTQMGQEVILRCVPISNHLYFYWYRQILGQKVEFLVSFYNNEISEKSEIFDDQFSVERPDGSNFTLKIRSTKLEDSAMYFCASKGQGAGEQFFGPGTRLTVL.

The chain uses TRBV5-1 and TRBJ1-3; D gene ambiguous. Trimming took 4 bases from V and 6 from J, leaving 17 bases between them. The CDR3 runs to 15 residues. Germline V gene data show CDR1 as SGHRS and CDR2 as YFSETQ. The CDR3 coding sequence is TGCGCCAGCAGCCCGTTCGGCGGTTTCATAAACACCATATATTTT. This gives the protein CASSPFGGFINTIYF.

The rearrangement links TRBV27 to TRBJ1-5, with D unresolved. The CDR3 is made up of 13 amino acids. Germline assignment: CDR1 MNHEY and CDR2 SMNVEV (reference sequence). V was shortened by 0 bases and J by 9 bases, with 9 bases between the two germline ends. CDR3 loop: CASSLSGVRPQHF. The CDR3 bases are TGTGCCAGCAGTTTATCCGGGGTTCGGCCCCAGCATTTT.

CDR3 DNA: TGTGCCAGCAGTGACCGGACAGGCGGAGAGACCCAGTACTTC. Amino acids: CASSDRTGGETQYF. The V and J genes are TRBV2 and TRBJ2-5; 7 bases align to TRBD1. In germline, CDR1 is SNHLY, CDR2 FYNNEI. The junction had 5 bases not matched to a gene; V was cut back by 3 bases and J by 4 bases. CDR3 length equals 14 residues.

This clone was recorded once. This chain's CDR3 is CASSVMKQGPNSPLHF. CDR3 sequence (DNA): TGTGCCAGCTCAGTAATGAAACAGGGTCCTAATTCACCCCTCCACTTT. The V and J genes are TRBV18 and TRBJ1-6; maybe TRBD1 (6 bases). CDR1 is KGHSH and CDR2 is LQKENI in the germline V gene. V lost 5 bases to trimming and J lost 6 bases, with 17 bases between them. There are 16 residues in the CDR3.

The CDR3 DNA sequence: TGTGCCAGCAGCTTTTTGGGCCGGAAAAATCAGCCCCAGCATTTT. Protein product: CASSFLGRKNQPQHF. This chain uses TRBV7-8 with TRBJ1-5; no firm D call. Per germline, CDR1 SGHVS and CDR2 FQNEAQ. The V gene lost 3 bases and the J gene lost 4 bases, with 13 bases spanning the gap. This CDR3 contains 15 residues. The variable domain in full, with the rest retrieved from reference TRBV7-8 and TRBJ1-5, is GAGVSQSPRYKVAKRGQDVALRCDPISGHVSLFWYQQALGQGPEFLTYFQNEAQLDKSGLPSDRFFAERPEGSVSTLKIQRTQQEDSAVYLCASSFLGRKNQPQHFGDGTRLSIL.

V gene TRBV7-2 combines with J gene TRBJ2-1; TRBD1 matches at 10 bases. The CDR3 runs to 15 residues. Germline V gene sequence: CDR1 SGHTA, CDR2 FQGNSA. The trim removed 11 bases at V and 3 bases at J, leaving 10 bases unmatched. Here the CDR3 reads CASRRGTGVYNEQFF. The CDR3 DNA follows: TGTGCCTCAAGACGCGGGACAGGGGTCTACAATGAGCAGTTCTTC.

The chain has TRBV7-2 and TRBJ2-5; no firm D call. The germline V and J ends were trimmed by 2 bases and 2 bases, with 9 bases remaining between them. Germline lookup yields CDR1 SGHTA and CDR2 FQGNSA. The CDR3 has 14 residues. This CDR3 is CASSLSRIQETQYF. CDR3 DNA sequence: TGTGCCAGCAGCTTATCGAGGATACAAGAGACCCAGTACTTC.

The J gene is TRBJ1-5, the V gene TRBV12-5; tentatively, D is TRBD1 (5 bases). The length of the CDR3 is 15 residues. The germline CDR1 and CDR2 sequences are LGHNT and FRNRAP. Trimming stripped 3 bases from V and 0 bases from J, with 9 bases between. The CDR3 reads CASGFGGYSNQPQHF. CDR3 DNA: TGTGCTAGTGGTTTCGGGGGGTATAGCAATCAGCCCCAGCATTTT. The entire variable domain, with the rest obtained from reference TRBV12-5 and TRBJ1-5, is as follows: DARVTQTPRHKVTEMGQEVTMRCQPILGHNTVFWYRQTMMQGLELLAYFRNRAPLDDSGMPKDRFSAEMPDATLATLKIQPSEPRDSAVYFCASGFGGYSNQPQHFGDGTRLSIL.

CDR3 coding DNA: TGTGCCAGCAGCTTCCGGGGTGGGAGTGAAAAACTGTTTTTT. It yields the protein CASSFRGGSEKLFF. V and J are TRBV7-9 and TRBJ1-4; no firm D call. This CDR3 contains 14 residues. Trimming stripped 3 bases from V and 7 bases from J, with 12 bases between. Germline V gene data show CDR1 as SEHNR and CDR2 as FQNEAQ (reference sequence).

The chain carries TRBV20-1 and TRBJ2-7; 8 bases line up with TRBD1. Trimming removed 3 bases from V and 4 bases from J; junction bases left unmatched: 8. This CDR3 has 14 residues. CDR1 DFQATT and CDR2 SNEGSKA come from the germline V gene (reference sequence). This CDR3 is CSASVSGGAYEQYF. The CDR3 DNA is TGCAGTGCTAGTGTTTCAGGGGGCGCTTACGAGCAGTACTTC.

This clone was seen a few times. The chain carries TRBV4-1 and TRBJ1-2, with D possibly matching TRBD1 (6 bases). The germline V and J ends were trimmed by 2 bases and 4 bases, with 11 bases remaining between them. The CDR3 is made up of 14 amino acids. CDR1 is MGHRA and CDR2 is YSYEKL in the germline V gene. CDR3 sequence: CASSQRQEVYGYTF. CDR3 DNA: TGCGCCAGCAGCCAACGACAGGAGGTCTATGGCTACACCTTC.

V usage is TRBV7-8 and J usage is TRBJ1-2; D is unclear. Germline V gene data show CDR1 as SGHVS and CDR2 as FQNEAQ. The CDR3 has 14 residues. Trimming cost V 5 bases and J 5 bases, with 15 bases left between them. CDR3 DNA sequence: TGTGCCAGCAGCATAGATTGGACTTATTATGGCTACACCTTC. This gives the protein CASSIDWTYYGYTF.

This chain connects TRBV5-1 to TRBJ2-1, with TRBD2 matching over 9 bases. CDR1 and CDR2 (germline): SGHRS, YFSETQ. This CDR3 region has 16 residues. V lost 0 bases to trimming and J lost 8 bases; unmatched junction nucleotides: 9. CDR3: CASSLGRAGGPYEQFF. The CDR3 DNA sequence: TGCGCCAGCAGCTTGGGTCGCGCGGGGGGGCCCTATGAGCAGTTCTTC.

The chain links TRBV5-6 to TRBJ1-2; the match to TRBD1 covers 9 bases. Germline V CDR1 and CDR2: SGHDT, YYEEEE. CDR3 length equals 16 residues. The trim removed 1 base at V and 6 bases at J, leaving 10 bases unmatched. CDR3 amino acids: CASSLMTGTGIDGYTF. The CDR3 bases are TGTGCCAGCAGCTTGATGACGGGGACAGGGATTGATGGCTACACCTTC.

This clone was seen a single time. The CDR3: CASSLGTGVGYTF. CDR3 nucleotides: TGTGCCAGCAGCTTAGGGACGGGTGTTGGCTACACCTTC. This chain links TRBV11-2 with TRBJ1-2; D not resolved. Germline V CDR1 and CDR2: SGHAT, FQNNGV. Trimming shortened V by 1 base and J by 7 bases, and 10 bases separated the two germline ends. This CDR3 is built from 13 residues.

The CDR3 spells CASSPTGRGGLDTQYF. CDR3 nucleotide sequence: TGTGCCAGCAGCCCCACCGGGCGGGGGGGCCTCGATACGCAGTATTTT. The chain has TRBV5-6 and TRBJ2-3; 9 positions match TRBD2. In germline, CDR1 is SGHDT, CDR2 YYEEEE. The CDR3 consists of 16 residues. After removal of 4 bases from V and 6 bases from J, the junction contained 12 bases not matched to a gene.

This chain uses TRBV24-1 with TRBJ1-2; 7 bases are shared with TRBD1. The CDR3 length is 13 residues. Germline loops: CDR1 KGHDR, CDR2 SFDVKD. V shed 9 bases, J shed 4 bases, and the junction held 7 bases outside the gene matches. In nucleotides, the CDR3 is TGTGCCACCCTTGACAGGGCCTTCTATGGCTACACCTTC. This sequence encodes CATLDRAFYGYTF.

V gene TRBV7-9 combines with J gene TRBJ1-3, with TRBD1 as a possible D gene (5 bases). The length of the CDR3 is 15 residues. The V gene's germline CDR1 is SEHNR and CDR2 FQNEAQ (reference sequence). Trimming removed 1 base from V and 0 bases from J, with 7 bases in between. Here the CDR3 DNA reads TGTGCCAGCAGCTTAGTGGGGGTCTCTGGAAACACCATATATTTT. It specifies CASSLVGVSGNTIYF.

This chain joins TRBV6-1 and TRBJ2-3; the D is unclear. Trimming stripped 2 bases from V and 4 bases from J, with 10 bases between. Germline CDR1 and CDR2: MNHNS and SASEGT. This CDR3 comprises 14 residues. CDR3 region: CASSEIQLPDTQYF. In DNA form, the CDR3 reads TGTGCCAGCAGTGAAATACAGTTGCCAGATACGCAGTATTTT.